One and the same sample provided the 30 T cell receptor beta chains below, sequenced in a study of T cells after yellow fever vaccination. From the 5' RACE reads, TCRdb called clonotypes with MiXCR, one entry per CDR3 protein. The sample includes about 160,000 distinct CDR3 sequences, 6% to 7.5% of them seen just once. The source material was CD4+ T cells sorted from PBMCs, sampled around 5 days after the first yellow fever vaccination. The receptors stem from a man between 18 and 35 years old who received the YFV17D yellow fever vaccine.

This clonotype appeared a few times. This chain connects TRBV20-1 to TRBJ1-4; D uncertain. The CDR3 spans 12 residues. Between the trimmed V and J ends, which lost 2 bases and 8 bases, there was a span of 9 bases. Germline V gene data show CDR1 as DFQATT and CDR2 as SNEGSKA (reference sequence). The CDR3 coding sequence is TGCAGTGCTAGATCCCGGTCGGAAAAACTGTTTTTT. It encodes CSARSRSEKLFF.

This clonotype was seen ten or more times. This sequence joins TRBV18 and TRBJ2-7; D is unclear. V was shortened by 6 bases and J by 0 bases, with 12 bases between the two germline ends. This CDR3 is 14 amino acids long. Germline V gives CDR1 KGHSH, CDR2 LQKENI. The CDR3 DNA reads TGTGCCAGCTCGAAGACTGCCACCTCCTACGAGCAGTACTTC. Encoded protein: CASSKTATSYEQYF.

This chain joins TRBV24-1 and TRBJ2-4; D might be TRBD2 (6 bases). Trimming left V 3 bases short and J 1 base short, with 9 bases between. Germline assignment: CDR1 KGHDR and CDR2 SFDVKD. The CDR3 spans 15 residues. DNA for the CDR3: TGTGCCACCAGTGATGTTGGGGGGGCCAAAAACATTCAGTACTTC. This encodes CATSDVGGAKNIQYF.

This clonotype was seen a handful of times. CDR3 sequence reads: CASTWGGGGYSGANVLTF. In nucleotides, the CDR3 is TGTGCCAGCACGTGGGGGGGTGGGGGTTATTCTGGGGCCAACGTCCTGACTTTC. V gene TRBV6-1 combines with J gene TRBJ2-6; TRBD2 agrees at 7 bases. V lost 7 bases to trimming and J lost 1 base; unmatched junction nucleotides: 13. The CDR3 is made up of 18 amino acids. The germline V gene has CDR1 MNHNS and CDR2 SASEGT.

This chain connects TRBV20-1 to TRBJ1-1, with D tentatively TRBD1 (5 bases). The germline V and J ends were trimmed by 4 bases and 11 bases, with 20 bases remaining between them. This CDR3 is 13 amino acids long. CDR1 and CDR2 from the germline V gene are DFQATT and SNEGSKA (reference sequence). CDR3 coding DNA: TGCAGTGCTATAAACCCGGGACCCCCAGGGGCTTTCTTT. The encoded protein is CSAINPGPPGAFF.

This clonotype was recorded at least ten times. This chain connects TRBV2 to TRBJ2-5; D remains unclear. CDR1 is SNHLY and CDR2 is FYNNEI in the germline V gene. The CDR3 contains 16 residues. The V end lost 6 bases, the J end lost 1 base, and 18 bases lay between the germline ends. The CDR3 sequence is CASRTGRRSLQETQYF. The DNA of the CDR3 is TGTGCCAGCAGAACGGGCAGGCGAAGTCTCCAAGAGACCCAGTACTTC.

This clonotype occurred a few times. The CDR3 loop reads CASSLYPDRSNQPQHF. In DNA, the CDR3 is TGTGCCAGCAGCCTCTACCCAGATAGGAGCAATCAGCCCCAGCATTTT. The chain has TRBV12-3 or TRBV12-4 and TRBJ1-5; D gene uncertain. V was trimmed by 6 bases and J by 1 base, leaving 16 bases between them. The CDR3 sequence is 16 residues long.

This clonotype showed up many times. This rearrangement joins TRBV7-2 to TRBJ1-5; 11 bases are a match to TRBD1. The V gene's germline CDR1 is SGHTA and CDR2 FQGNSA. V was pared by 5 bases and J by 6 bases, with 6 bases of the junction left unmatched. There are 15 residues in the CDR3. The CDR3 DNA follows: TGTGCCAGCAGCCCAACCGGGACAGGGGGTCAGCCCCAGCATTTT. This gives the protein CASSPTGTGGQPQHF. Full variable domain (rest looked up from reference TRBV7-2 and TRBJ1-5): GAGVSQSPSNKVTEKGKDVELRCDPISGHTALYWYRQSLGQGLEFLIYFQGNSAPDKSGLPSDRFSAERTGGSVSTLTIQRTQQEDSAVYLCASSPTGTGGQPQHFGDGTRLSIL.

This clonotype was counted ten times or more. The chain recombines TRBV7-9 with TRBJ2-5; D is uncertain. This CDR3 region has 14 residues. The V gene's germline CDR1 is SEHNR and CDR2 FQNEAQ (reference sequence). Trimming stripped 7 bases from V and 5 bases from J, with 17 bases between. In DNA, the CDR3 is TGTGCCAGCACCCTGTTAGCAGGAGATGAGACCCAGTACTTC. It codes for CASTLLAGDETQYF. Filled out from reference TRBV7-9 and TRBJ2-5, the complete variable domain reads DTGVSQNPRHKITKRGQNVTFRCDPISEHNRLYWYRQTLGQGPEFLTYFQNEAQLEKSRLLSDRFSAERPKGSFSTLEIQRTEQGDSAMYLCASTLLAGDETQYFGPGTRLLVL.

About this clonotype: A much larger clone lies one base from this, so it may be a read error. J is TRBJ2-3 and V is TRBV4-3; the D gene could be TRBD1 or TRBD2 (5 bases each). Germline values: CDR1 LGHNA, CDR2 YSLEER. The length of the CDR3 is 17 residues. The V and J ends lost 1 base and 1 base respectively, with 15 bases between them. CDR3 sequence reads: CASSQAGRSSGTDTQYF. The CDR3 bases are TGCGCCAGCAGCCAAGCGGGGCGGTCCTCGGGCACAGATACGCAGTATTTT.

The CDR3 DNA follows: TGCGCCAGCAGTGACCTGGGGGCCCGAGACACTGAAGCTTTCTTT. Translating it yields CASSDLGARDTEAFF. This chain joins TRBV10-2 and TRBJ1-1, with D possibly being TRBD1 (6 bases). The CDR3 is made up of 15 amino acids. Per germline, CDR1 WSHSY and CDR2 SAAADI. Trimming cost V 3 bases and J 3 bases, with 14 bases left between them.

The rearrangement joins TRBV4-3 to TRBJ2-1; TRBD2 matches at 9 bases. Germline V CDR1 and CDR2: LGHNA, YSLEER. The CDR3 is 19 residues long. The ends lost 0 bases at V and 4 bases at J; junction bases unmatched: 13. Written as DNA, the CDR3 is TGCGCCAGCAGCCAAGATAGGGGCTATGGGACTAGCTTTTACAATGAGCAGTTCTTC. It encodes CASSQDRGYGTSFYNEQFF.

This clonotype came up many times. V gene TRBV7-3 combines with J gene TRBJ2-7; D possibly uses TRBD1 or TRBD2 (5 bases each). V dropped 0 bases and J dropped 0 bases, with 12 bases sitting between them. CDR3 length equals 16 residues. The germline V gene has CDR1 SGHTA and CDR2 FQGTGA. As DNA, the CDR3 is TGTGCCAGCAGCTTAACGCCGGGACGCAACTCCTACGAGCAGTACTTC. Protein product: CASSLTPGRNSYEQYF.

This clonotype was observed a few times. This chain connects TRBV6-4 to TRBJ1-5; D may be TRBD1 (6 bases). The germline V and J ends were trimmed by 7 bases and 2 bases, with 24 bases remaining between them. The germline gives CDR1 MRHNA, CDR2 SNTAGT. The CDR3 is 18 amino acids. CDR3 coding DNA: TGTGCCAGCACGGGAGGTCAAAGGGGGGGGGAAGGCAATCAGCCCCAGCATTTT. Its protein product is CASTGGQRGGEGNQPQHF.

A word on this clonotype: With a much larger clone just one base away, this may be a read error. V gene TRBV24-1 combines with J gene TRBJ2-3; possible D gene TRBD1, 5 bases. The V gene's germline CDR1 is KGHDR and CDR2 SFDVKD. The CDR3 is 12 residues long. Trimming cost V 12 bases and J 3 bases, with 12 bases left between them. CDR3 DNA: TGTGCCCCCGCCCCAGGGACAGATACGCAGTATTTT. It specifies CAPAPGTDTQYF.

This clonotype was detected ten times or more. DNA for the CDR3: TGTGCCAGCAGCCCATGGACAGGGTCGGGAACCGGGGAGCTGTTTTTT. Encoded protein: CASSPWTGSGTGELFF. The rearrangement links TRBV7-3 to TRBJ2-2; 8 nucleotides line up with TRBD1. The germline CDR1 and CDR2 sequences are SGHTA and FQGTGA. J lost 5 bases, V lost 5 bases, and 10 bases had no gene match. CDR3 length: 16 amino acids.

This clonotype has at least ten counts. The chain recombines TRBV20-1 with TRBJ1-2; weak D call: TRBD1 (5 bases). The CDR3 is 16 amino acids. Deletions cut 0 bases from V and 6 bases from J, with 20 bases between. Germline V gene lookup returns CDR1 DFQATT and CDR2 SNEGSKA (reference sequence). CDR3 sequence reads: CSARDFQGGSRDGYTF. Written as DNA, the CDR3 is TGCAGTGCTAGAGATTTTCAGGGAGGTAGCCGGGATGGCTACACCTTC.

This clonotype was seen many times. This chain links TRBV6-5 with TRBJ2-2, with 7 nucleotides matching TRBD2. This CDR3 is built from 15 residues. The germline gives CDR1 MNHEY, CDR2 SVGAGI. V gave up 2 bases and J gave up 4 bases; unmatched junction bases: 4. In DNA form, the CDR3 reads TGTGCCAGCAGTTACCGACGGGGGGTCACCGGGGAGCTGTTTTTT. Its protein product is CASSYRRGVTGELFF.

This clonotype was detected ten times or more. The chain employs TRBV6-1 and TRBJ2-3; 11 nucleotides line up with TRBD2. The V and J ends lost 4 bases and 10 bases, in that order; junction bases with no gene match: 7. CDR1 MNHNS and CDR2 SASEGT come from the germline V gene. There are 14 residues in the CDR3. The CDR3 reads CASSVTSGVRAQYF. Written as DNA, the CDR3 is TGTGCCAGCAGTGTGACTAGCGGGGTAAGGGCGCAGTATTTT.

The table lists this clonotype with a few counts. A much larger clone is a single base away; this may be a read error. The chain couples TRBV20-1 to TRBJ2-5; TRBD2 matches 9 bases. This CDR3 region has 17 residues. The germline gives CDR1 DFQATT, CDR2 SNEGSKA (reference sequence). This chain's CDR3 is CCARRDRTSAGNGTQYF. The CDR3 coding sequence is TGCTGTGCTAGAAGGGATCGGACTAGCGCCGGTAACGGGACCCAGTACTTC.

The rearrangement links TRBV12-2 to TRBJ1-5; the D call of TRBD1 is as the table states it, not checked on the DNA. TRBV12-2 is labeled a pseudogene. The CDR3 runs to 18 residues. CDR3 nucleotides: TGTGCAAGTCGCAACGGGACAGGGTGTTTGTTGCGCAATCAGCCCCAGCATTTT. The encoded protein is CASRNGTGCLLRNQPQHF.

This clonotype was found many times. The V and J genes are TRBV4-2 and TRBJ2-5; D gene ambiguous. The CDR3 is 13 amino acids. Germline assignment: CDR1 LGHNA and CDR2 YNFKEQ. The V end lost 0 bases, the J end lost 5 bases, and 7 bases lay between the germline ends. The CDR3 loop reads CASSQDRVETQYF. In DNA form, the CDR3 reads TGTGCCAGCAGCCAAGATAGGGTGGAGACCCAGTACTTC.

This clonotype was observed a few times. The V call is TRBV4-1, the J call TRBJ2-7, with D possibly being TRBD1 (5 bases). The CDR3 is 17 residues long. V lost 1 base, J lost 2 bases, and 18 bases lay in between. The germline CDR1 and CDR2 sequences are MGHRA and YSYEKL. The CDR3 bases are TGCGCCAGCAGCCAAGGGGCGGCCAGGGTAATTACCTACGAGCAGTACGTC. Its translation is CASSQGAARVITYEQYV.

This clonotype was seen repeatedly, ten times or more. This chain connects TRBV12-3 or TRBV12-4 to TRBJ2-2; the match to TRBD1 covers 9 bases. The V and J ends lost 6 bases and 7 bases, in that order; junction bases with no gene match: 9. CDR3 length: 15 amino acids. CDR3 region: CASSPRQGGDGELFF. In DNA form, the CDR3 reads TGTGCCAGCAGCCCTCGACAGGGGGGGGACGGGGAGCTGTTTTTT.

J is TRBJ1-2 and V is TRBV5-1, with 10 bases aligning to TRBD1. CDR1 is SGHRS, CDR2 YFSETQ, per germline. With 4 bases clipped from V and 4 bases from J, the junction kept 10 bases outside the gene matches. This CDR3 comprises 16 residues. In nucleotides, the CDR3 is TGCGCCAGCAGCCAACCTGACAGGGGGCTGGCCTATGGCTACACCTTC. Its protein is CASSQPDRGLAYGYTF.

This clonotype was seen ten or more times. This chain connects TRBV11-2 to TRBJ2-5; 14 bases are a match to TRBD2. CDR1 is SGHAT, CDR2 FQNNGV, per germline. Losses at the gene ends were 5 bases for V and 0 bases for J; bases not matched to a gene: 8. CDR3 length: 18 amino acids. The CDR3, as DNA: TGTGCCAGCAGCCAGTCCAGGACTAGCGGGGGGTACCAAGAGACCCAGTACTTC. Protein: CASSQSRTSGGYQETQYF.

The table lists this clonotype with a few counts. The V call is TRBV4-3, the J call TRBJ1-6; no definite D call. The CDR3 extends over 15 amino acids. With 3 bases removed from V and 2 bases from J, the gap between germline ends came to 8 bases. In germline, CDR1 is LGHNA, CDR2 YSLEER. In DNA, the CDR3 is TGCGCCAGCAGCCAGGTGGTGGCCTATAATTCACCCCTCCACTTT. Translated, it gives CASSQVVAYNSPLHF.

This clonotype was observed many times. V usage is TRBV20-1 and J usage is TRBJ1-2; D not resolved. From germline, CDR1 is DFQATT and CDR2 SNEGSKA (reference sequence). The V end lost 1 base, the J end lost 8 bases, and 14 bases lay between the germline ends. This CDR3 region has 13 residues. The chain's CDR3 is CSARVGRPMGYTF. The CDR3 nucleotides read TGCAGTGCTAGAGTAGGCAGGCCTATGGGCTACACCTTC.

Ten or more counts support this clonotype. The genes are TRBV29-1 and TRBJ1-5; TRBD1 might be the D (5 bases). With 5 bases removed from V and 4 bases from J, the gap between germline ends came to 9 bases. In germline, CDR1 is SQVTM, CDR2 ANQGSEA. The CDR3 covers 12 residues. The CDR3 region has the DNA TGCAGCGTTCAGGGTGAAAATCAGCCCCAGCATTTT. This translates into CSVQGENQPQHF.

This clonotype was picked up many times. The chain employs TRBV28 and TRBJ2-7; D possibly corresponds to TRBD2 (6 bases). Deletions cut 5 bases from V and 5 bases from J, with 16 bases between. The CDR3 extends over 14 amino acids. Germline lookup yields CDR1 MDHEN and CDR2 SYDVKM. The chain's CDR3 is CASSAPGRTHEQYV. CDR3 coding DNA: TGTGCCAGCAGTGCTCCAGGGAGGACCCACGAGCAGTACGTC.